This T cell receptor (beta chain) was sequenced during a study of molecular identifiers for immune sequencing clone quantification. This clonotype came up many times. TCRdb reprocessed the PCR reads via MiXCR and lists one record per CDR3 protein. The table lists some 650,000 distinct CDR3 sequences, about 20% of them singletons. The V gene's germline CDR1 is SGHRS and CDR2 YFSETQ. CDR3 length equals 15 residues. Between the trimmed V and J ends, which lost 4 bases and 4 bases, there was a span of 17 bases. The sequenced sample consisted of naive CD8+ T cells from blood, with Jurkat cell RNA spiked in. Subset of the sample: FACS-sorted CD8+CD4-CCR7+CD45RA+ naive T cells. The J gene is TRBJ1-1, the V gene TRBV5-1; a possible D gene is TRBD1 (6 bases). This sequence originates from a human donor in good health. Some libraries in this study had Jurkat cell RNA spiked in. The CDR3 protein is CASSTRTPGATEAFF. The DNA of the CDR3 is TGCGCCAGCAGCACACGGACCCCGGGGGCCACTGAAGCTTTCTTT.